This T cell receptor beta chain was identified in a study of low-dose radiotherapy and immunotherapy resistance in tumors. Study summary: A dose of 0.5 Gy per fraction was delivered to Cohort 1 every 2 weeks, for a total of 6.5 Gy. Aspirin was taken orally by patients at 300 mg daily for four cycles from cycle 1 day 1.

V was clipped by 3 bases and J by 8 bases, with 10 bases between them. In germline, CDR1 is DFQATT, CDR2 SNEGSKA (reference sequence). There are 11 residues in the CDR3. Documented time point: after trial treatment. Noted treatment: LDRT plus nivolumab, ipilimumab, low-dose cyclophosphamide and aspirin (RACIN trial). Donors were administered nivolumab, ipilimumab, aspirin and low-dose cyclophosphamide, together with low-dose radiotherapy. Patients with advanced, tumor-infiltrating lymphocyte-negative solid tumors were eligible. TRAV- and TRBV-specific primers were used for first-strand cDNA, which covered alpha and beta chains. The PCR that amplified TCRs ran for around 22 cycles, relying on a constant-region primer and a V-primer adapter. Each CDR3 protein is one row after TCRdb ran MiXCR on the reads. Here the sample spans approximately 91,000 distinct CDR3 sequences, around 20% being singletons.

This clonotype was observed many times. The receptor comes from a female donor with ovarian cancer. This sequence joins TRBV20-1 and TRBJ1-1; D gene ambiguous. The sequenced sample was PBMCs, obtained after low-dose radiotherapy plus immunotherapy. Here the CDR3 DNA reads TGCAGTGCTAGCGGACGGGTAGAAGCTTTCTTT. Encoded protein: CSASGRVEAFF.